These 5 T cell receptor beta chains came from one sample sequenced in a study of blood T cell repertoires in COVID-19. Method: immunoSEQ multiplex PCR; TCRdb's copy keeps in-frame clones and lacks some. This table has 140,000 or so clones, 65% to 80% appearing once. The sample taken for sequencing was peripheral blood. Receptors originate from a man aged 50-60 years with acute or convalescent COVID-19.

This clone came up a few times. This rearrangement joins TRBV5-1 to TRBJ1-3; the D gene is possibly TRBD1 (6 bases). Looked up from germline, CDR1 is SGHRS and CDR2 is YFSETQ. V was cut by 4 bases and J by 7 bases, with 15 bases left in between. This CDR3 has 14 amino acids. The CDR3 sequence: CASSHPRGSNTIYF. The DNA for the CDR3 is TGCGCCAGCAGCCATCCTAGGGGGAGCAACACCATATATTTT.

The chain links TRBV28 to TRBJ1-3; a possible D gene is TRBD1 (6 bases). V gave up 6 bases and J gave up 3 bases, with 15 bases separating them. From germline, CDR1 is MDHEN and CDR2 SYDVKM. The CDR3 has 15 residues. CDR3 coding DNA: TGTGCCAGCAGCGGGACATTCGGGCGTGGAAACACCATATATTTT. As protein: CASSGTFGRGNTIYF.

This chain joins TRBV6-1 and TRBJ1-2, with D possibly being TRBD1 (5 bases). The CDR3 runs to 14 residues. Per germline, CDR1 MNHNS and CDR2 SASEGT. Trimming cost V 2 bases and J 7 bases, with 14 bases left between them. CDR3 sequence reads: CASSETWQGGGYTF. Here the CDR3 DNA reads TGTGCCAGCAGTGAAACCTGGCAGGGAGGTGGCTACACCTTC.

This clone ranks as medium-sized (0.01 to 0.1%). J is TRBJ2-7 and V is TRBV15; 9 bases match TRBD1. The ends lost 6 bases at V and 3 bases at J; junction bases unmatched: 9. Germline CDR1 and CDR2: LNHNV and YYDKDF (reference sequence). The CDR3 sequence is 15 residues long. CDR3 sequence (DNA): TGTGCCACCAGTCCAAGACAGGGGGAAGGCTACGAGCAGTACTTC. Translating gives CATSPRQGEGYEQYF.

This clone came up many times. The chain employs TRBV30 and TRBJ1-2; 9 nucleotides match TRBD1. The V gene end was trimmed by 3 bases and the J gene end by 4 bases; junction bases not matched to a gene: 6. This CDR3 has 14 residues. The germline V gene has CDR1 GTSNPN and CDR2 SVGIG (reference sequence). CDR3 residues: CAWRATGGGYGYTF. CDR3 DNA: TGTGCCTGGAGAGCCACAGGGGGCGGCTATGGCTACACCTTC.